The clone carrying this TCR beta chain was seen ten or more times. Its target is not known. This entry belongs to a study of naive and memory T cell subsets. Study conclusions and caveats: Activation and differentiation may alter RNA-based TCR counts. No ground truth validated the naive and memory repertoire findings. Over 95% of naive TCR sequences appeared only once after error correction, unlike memory subsets.

Germline values: CDR1 SGHTA, CDR2 FQGTGA. The CDR3 totals 17 residues. V dropped 1 base and J dropped 3; count of bases not matched to a gene: 11. The beta constant-region primer was an equimolar mix of two oligonucleotides covering TRBC1 and TRBC2. Four rounds of PCR amplified the ligated cDNA using nested alpha and beta constant-region primers plus SP2. From the UMI-ligation and nested PCR reads, TCRdb called clonotypes with MiXCR, one entry per CDR3 protein. The sample carries 140,000 to 150,000 distinct CDR3 sequences, about a sixth recorded once. This sequence was found in a human donor in good health. The chain links TRBV7-3 to TRBJ2-7; TRBD2 matches 8 bases. The sequencing input was naive CD4+ T cells from blood. This CDR3 is CASSLNAPVAGGYEQYF. Written as DNA, the CDR3 is TGTGCCAGCAGCTTAAACGCCCCCGTTGCGGGAGGCTACGAGCAGTACTTC.